The clone carrying this TCR beta chain turned up a few times. Antigen unknown. This record belongs to a study of T-cell memory formation after mild COVID-19. Study summary: Clustering of TCRs was largely donor specific. Study-wide results and limits: While clones contracting from day 15 to 85 were balanced between CD4 and CD8, later expanders leaned CD4+. SARS-CoV-2 specificity of second-wave clones peaking day 37 was unconfirmed.

This CDR3 is built from 14 residues. The V gene lost 5 bases and the J gene lost 9 bases, with 19 bases spanning the gap. Amplification by 5'RACE using constant-segment primers produced TCR alpha and TCR beta cDNA libraries that carried sample barcodes and UMIs. TCRdb re-called the 5' RACE reads through MiXCR, storing one row per CDR3 protein. Of hundreds of thousands of distinct CDR3 sequences in the sample, over 25% were seen once. The receptor comes from an adult woman who had mild COVID-19 (a few samples of this study predate the infection). Cell type and time point are not known. This sequence joins TRBV12-3 or TRBV12-4 and TRBJ1-1, with no clear D. Sequenced material: PBMCs or a T cell subset sorted from them (not recorded which). CDR3 residues: CASSAVRRVGKAFF. The CDR3 DNA sequence: TGTGCCAGCAGTGCCGTACGGAGGGTCGGGAAAGCTTTCTTT.